This TCR beta chain was sequenced in a study of blood T cell repertoires in COVID-19. Overall study: From the United States, Italy and Spain came samples of acute and convalescent COVID-19. The cDNA or gDNA used as material had been derived from T cells, B-cell-depleted T cells, or PBMCs.

In germline, CDR1 is SGHKS, CDR2 YYEKEE (reference sequence). V lost 5 bases to trimming and J lost 0 bases, with 14 bases between them. The CDR3 spans 15 residues. The repertoire was sequenced with immunoSEQ multiplex PCR; TCRdb's copy has only in-frame clones and lacks some. The table includes roughly 280,000 clones, 85% to 95% detected once. Participants, about 18 to 90 years old, spanned about 26 US areas. Exposed enrollees encountered a COVID-19 case at some point within 2 weeks before study entry. The TCR originated in a man aged 35-49 years who had been exposed to COVID-19. The chain couples TRBV5-5 to TRBJ1-1; D gene uncertain. Sequencing was carried out using PBMCs or T cells enriched from blood (not recorded which). CDR3: CASSKDLSMNTEAFF. The CDR3 coding sequence is TGTGCCAGCAGTAAGGACTTATCCATGAACACTGAAGCTTTCTTT.